A single sample gave rise to the 23 T cell receptor beta chains below, sequenced in a study of CD8+CD57+ T cells in acquired aplastic anemia. Template material for TCR beta VDJ and CDR3 profiling consisted of genomic DNA. A single record per CDR3 protein comes from TCRdb applying MiXCR to the reads. The repertoire holds around 50,000 distinct CDR3 sequences, about 73% seen once, with less than 40% in the top ten. Input material: sorted CD4+, CD8+, or CD8+CD57+ T cells (not recorded which) from PBMCs. The receptor source for this set is a human donor in good health, serving as a control.

With regard to this clonotype: The missing conserved phenylalanine or tryptophan at the end of this CDR3 makes a read error likely. The chain carries TRBV24-1 and TRBJ2-7; 7 bases agree with TRBD2. V dropped 1 base and J dropped 0; count of bases not matched to a gene: 2. CDR1 KGHDR and CDR2 SFDVKD come from the germline V gene. The CDR3 is 15 amino acids. CDR3 DNA: TGTGCCACCAGTGATTTACGCGGGAGCTCCTACGAGCAGTACCTC. Translation gives CATSDLRGSSYEQYL.

The chain uses TRBV11-2 and TRBJ2-7; perhaps TRBD2 as D (9 bases). Germline values: CDR1 SGHAT, CDR2 FQNNGV. The CDR3 length is 17 residues. The V and J ends lost 4 bases and 3 bases respectively, with 22 bases between them. The CDR3: CASSSRQGAGGDYEQYF. In nucleotides, the CDR3 is TGTGCCAGCAGCTCCCGCCAGGGGGCGGGGGGGGACTACGAGCAGTACTTC.

The chain is built from TRBV19 and TRBJ1-1; TRBD1 might be the D (5 bases). The V gene lost 4 bases and the J gene lost 11 bases, with 14 bases spanning the gap. Germline V lookup: CDR1 LNHDA, CDR2 SQIVND (reference sequence). The CDR3 totals 12 residues. CDR3 in DNA: TGTGCCAGTAGTAAAGCAGGGATCGGGGCTTTCTTT. This gives the protein CASSKAGIGAFF.

This clonotype was counted at least ten times. The V call is TRBV28, the J call TRBJ1-2; 7 bases are a match to TRBD1. V shed 6 bases, J shed 2 bases, and the junction held 6 bases outside the gene matches. Germline values: CDR1 MDHEN, CDR2 SYDVKM. There are 14 residues in the CDR3. CDR3 DNA sequence: TGTGCCAGCAGCATCAGGGGGTTGAACTATGGCTACACCTTC. It specifies CASSIRGLNYGYTF.

The J gene is TRBJ1-1, the V gene TRBV7-9; a weak D match, TRBD1 (5 bases). The CDR3 sequence is 15 residues long. Germline V gives CDR1 SEHNR, CDR2 FQNEAQ (reference sequence). V was pared by 4 bases and J by 3 bases, with 15 bases between. CDR3 region: CASSSRGDGDTEAFF. In DNA, the CDR3 is TGTGCCAGCAGCTCGAGGGGTGACGGGGACACTGAAGCTTTCTTT.

On this clonotype: It is likely a read error, because the conserved phenylalanine at the end of the CDR3 is missing. The genes are TRBV20-1 and TRBJ1-1; D might be TRBD1 (6 bases). The CDR3 sequence is 14 residues long. Germline V lookup: CDR1 DFQATT, CDR2 SNEGSKA (reference sequence). V was shortened by 5 bases and J by 0 bases, with 13 bases between the two germline ends. The CDR3 bases are TGCAGTGCTGCACAGGGAACTTTGAACACTGAAGCTTTCCTT. Translating it yields CSAAQGTLNTEAFL.

V gene TRBV25-1 combines with J gene TRBJ2-7, with 7 positions matching TRBD2. Germline V lookup: CDR1 MGHDK, CDR2 SYGVNS. V was pared by 3 bases and J by 5 bases, with 13 bases of the junction left unmatched. The CDR3 has 16 residues. CDR3 coding DNA: TGTGCCAGCAGTGAGAGCCCCGGGGCGGGGGTAGACGAGCAGTACTTC. The encoded protein is CASSESPGAGVDEQYF.

The rearrangement uses TRBV20-1 and TRBJ1-5; D uncertain. This CDR3 comprises 14 residues. The germline V gene encodes CDR1 DFQATT and CDR2 SNEGSKA (reference sequence). The V end lost 3 bases, the J end lost 0 bases, and 9 bases lay between the germline ends. Written as DNA, the CDR3 is TGCAGTGCTAGGAAGCCCCCTAGCAATCAGCCCCAGCATTTT. Protein: CSARKPPSNQPQHF.

The rearrangement joins TRBV15 to TRBJ1-2, with 8 bases identical to TRBD1. This CDR3 comprises 16 residues. Germline V gene lookup returns CDR1 LNHNV and CDR2 YYDKDF (reference sequence). Losses at the gene ends were 4 bases for V and 2 bases for J; bases not matched to a gene: 9. CDR3 DNA sequence: TGTGCCACCAGCAAATCCAGGGGGCAGGGGAACTATGGCTACACCTTC. The encoded protein is CATSKSRGQGNYGYTF.

The rearrangement uses TRBV3-2 and TRBJ2-2. TRBV3-2 is described as a pseudogene. The CDR3 is made up of 12 amino acids. CDR3 residues: CASSQSPGELFF. CDR3 coding DNA: TGTGCCAGCAGCCAATCCCCCGGGGAGCTGTTTTTT.

The chain links TRBV7-9 to TRBJ2-6, with D hard to call. V lost 6 bases to trimming and J lost 2 bases, with 8 bases between them. The CDR3 runs 14 residues. Looked up from germline, CDR1 is SEHNR and CDR2 is FQNEAQ (reference sequence). Here the CDR3 DNA reads TGTGCCAGCAGTTTGGTAGCTGGGGCCAACGTCCTGACTTTC. As protein: CASSLVAGANVLTF.

This clonotype was seen more than once but under ten times. The chain links TRBV10-3 to TRBJ2-1; D possibly corresponds to TRBD1 (6 bases). The CDR3 is 16 residues long. Trimming took 4 bases from V and 0 from J, leaving 13 bases between them. Germline CDR1 reads ENHRY; CDR2 reads SYGVKD. The CDR3 loop reads CAISGITGPSYNEQFF. As DNA, the CDR3 is TGTGCCATCAGTGGGATCACAGGGCCCTCCTACAATGAGCAGTTCTTC.

The chain has TRBV19 and TRBJ2-5; D may be TRBD1 or TRBD2 (5 bases each). The V end lost 1 base, the J end lost 5 bases, and 8 bases lay between the germline ends. This CDR3 spans 13 amino acids. Germline V gene lookup returns CDR1 LNHDA and CDR2 SQIVND (reference sequence). As DNA, the CDR3 is TGTGCCAGTAGTATAGGGGGGTGGGAGACCCAGTACTTC. Its translation is CASSIGGWETQYF.

The chain recombines TRBV2 with TRBJ1-5; 9 nucleotides agree with TRBD1. The CDR3 length is 15 residues. J lost 7 bases, V lost 2 bases, and 6 bases had no gene match. The germline V gene encodes CDR1 SNHLY and CDR2 FYNNEI. CDR3 region: CASSEQGQGIQPQHF. CDR3 in DNA: TGTGCCAGCAGTGAACAAGGACAGGGGATCCAGCCCCAGCATTTT.

The chain combines TRBV25-1 with TRBJ2-7; no definite D call. The DNA end lines up better with TRBJ2-5; the J call may be wrong. Germline V CDR1 and CDR2: MGHDK, SYGVNS. The CDR3 runs 16 residues. The CDR3 DNA sequence: TGTGCCAGCAGTGATATCCGCCGTCAGGCTTTAAAGACCCAGTACTTC. Translated: CASSDIRRQALKTQYF.

V usage is TRBV9 and J usage is TRBJ1-3, with D perhaps TRBD1 (5 bases). Trimming left V 1 base short and J 3 bases short, with 8 bases between. Germline V CDR1 and CDR2: SGDLS, YYNGEE. The CDR3 is made up of 14 amino acids. The CDR3: CASSVQGGGNTIYF. DNA of the CDR3: TGTGCCAGCAGCGTACAGGGAGGTGGAAACACCATATATTTT. The full variable domain, rest sourced from reference TRBV9 and TRBJ1-3, is DSGVTQTPKHLITATGQRVTLRCSPRSGDLSVYWYQQSLDQGLQFLIQYYNGEERAKGNILERFSAQQFPDLHSELNLSSLELGDSALYFCASSVQGGGNTIYFGEGSWLTVV.

The rearrangement uses TRBV29-1 and TRBJ2-3; 14 positions agree with TRBD2. In germline, CDR1 is SQVTM, CDR2 ANQGSEA. CDR3 size: 15 residues. V shed 4 bases, J shed 4 bases, and the junction held 4 bases outside the gene matches. The CDR3 DNA is TGCAGCGTTGCGGGACTAGCGGGAGAGGCAGATACGCAGTATTTT. Translation: CSVAGLAGEADTQYF.

V and J are TRBV11-1 and TRBJ1-4; 7 nucleotides match TRBD1. The germline V gene has CDR1 SGHAT and CDR2 FQDESV (reference sequence). This CDR3 region has 17 residues. With V trimmed by 4 bases and J by 6 bases, 14 bases remained unmatched. CDR3: CASSSLDRVVADEKLFF. Here the CDR3 DNA reads TGTGCCAGCAGCTCCCTAGACAGGGTAGTGGCAGATGAAAAACTGTTTTTT.

The chain recombines TRBV25-1 with TRBJ1-2; 7 bases map to TRBD1. V trimming: 4 bases; J trimming: 7 bases; junction bases outside the gene matches: 6. The CDR3 has 13 residues. Germline values: CDR1 MGHDK, CDR2 SYGVNS. The CDR3 DNA reads as TGTGCCAGCAGTGTAAGACAGGGTCGTGGCTACACCTTC. Translating it yields CASSVRQGRGYTF.

This clonotype occurred a few times. This rearrangement joins TRBV15 to TRBJ2-7, with D perhaps matching TRBD2 (6 bases). Germline-derived CDR1 and CDR2 are LNHNV and YYDKDF (reference sequence). The CDR3 is 15 amino acids. V was cut by 1 base and J by 1 base, with 11 bases left in between. CDR3 nucleotide sequence: TGTGCCACCAGCAGAGGAGGGGCGGGATCCTACGAGCAGTACTTC. Protein sequence: CATSRGGAGSYEQYF.

With respect to this clonotype: At one end the junction does not follow the germline gene, possibly because of a read error. The chain couples TRBV10-2 to TRBJ1-6; TRBD1 aligns across 9 bases. The germline V gene has CDR1 WSHSY and CDR2 SAAADI. This CDR3 is 15 amino acids long. The CDR3 loop reads CASSKGTGTGSPLHF. DNA for the CDR3: TGTGCCAGCAGCAAAGGGACAGGGACCGGTTCACCCCTCCACTTT.

The rearrangement links TRBV24-1 to TRBJ1-6; D is possibly TRBD1 (5 bases). CDR3 size: 13 residues. With 5 bases removed from V and 9 bases from J, the gap between germline ends came to 10 bases. The germline V gene encodes CDR1 KGHDR and CDR2 SFDVKD. As DNA, the CDR3 is TGTGCCACCAGTGCGGGGGACCCTTCACCCCTCCACTTT. It translates to CATSAGDPSPLHF.

This chain uses TRBV20-1 with TRBJ1-2, with unresolved D. From germline, CDR1 is DFQATT and CDR2 SNEGSKA (reference sequence). The germline V and J ends were trimmed by 0 bases and 0 bases, with 11 bases remaining between them. This CDR3 has 15 residues. The CDR3 DNA reads TGCAGTGCTAGAGATCCCCAGAGTGCTAACTATGGCTACACCTTC. The encoded protein is CSARDPQSANYGYTF.